Here is one TCR beta chain with its context. Its matching antigen is unknown. The germline gene is not matched at one end of the junction; a read error may be the cause. The CDR3 is 18 amino acids. Germline-derived CDR1 and CDR2 are SGHVT and SQSDAQ. This sample was taken from a study of CD8 T cells in ankylosing spondylitis. Study-wide points: Ankylosing spondylitis blood appeared to be characterized by a TCR beta motif of roughly eight highly homologous variants.

TCRdb itself ran the 5' RACE reads through MiXCR, one entry per CDR3 protein. Of a few hundred thousand distinct CDR3 sequences in the sample, around 8% were seen once. This chain joins TRBV7-4 and TRBJ2-7; 16 bases match TRBD2. The sequence came from a male donor with ankylosing spondylitis. The sequenced material came from blood, either unsorted or a sorted T cell fraction (not recorded which). The CDR3 region is CACSTGTSGRAGSHEQYF. CDR3 DNA sequence: TGTGCCTGCAGCACCGGGACTAGCGGGAGGGCCGGGTCCCACGAGCAGTACTTC.